This T cell receptor (beta chain) was retrieved from a study of T cell repertoires in cytomegalovirus infection. Study overall: Signatures in public TCR beta sequences pointed to both CMV infection and matching HLA type.

The germline V gene encodes CDR1 SGHTA and CDR2 FQGNSA. The trim removed 3 bases at V and 9 bases at J, leaving 5 bases unmatched. The length of the CDR3 is 13 residues. TCRdb independently ran MiXCR on the reads; one entry per CDR3 protein. The sample includes about 140,000 distinct CDR3 sequences, 5% to 6.5% of them seen just once. A single count supports this clonotype. A read error may be the cause here, since a much bigger clone is one base away. The chain recombines TRBV7-2 with TRBJ1-5; 7 nucleotides agree with TRBD1. Sequencing was performed on PBMCs. The sequence was collected from a human donor in good health (CMV status not recorded). Some clones in this sample may be carry-over from other donors' samples. The CDR3, as DNA: TGTGCCAGCAGCTTTACAGGGGATCGGCCCCAGCATTTT. Its protein is CASSFTGDRPQHF.